This T cell receptor (beta chain) was sequenced for a study of shared clonotypes between healthy human individuals. Study as a whole: Every donor yielded three CD4 naive, three CD4 memory, two CD8 naive and one CD8 memory plate. The study, taken as a whole, reports: An expected dependence of interdonor clonotype sharing on sequencing depth was noted. Among a handful of donors, approximately 4.6% of naive CD4 clonotypes were found in common.

In germline, CDR1 is SGHTA, CDR2 FQGTGA. Trimming removed 5 bases at V and 1 base at J, with 9 bases between. The CDR3 is 13 residues long. As for this clone: As yet, its antigen is unknown.

Naive-designated CD8 cells lacked CD45RO, were positively enriched for CCR7, and omitted terminally differentiated effector memory CD45RA+ cells. The table came from immunoSEQ multiplex PCR; TCRdb's copy has only in-frame clones and leaves some out. The sample holds a few million clones, just over 90% seen once. This TCR was sampled from a man aged 18 to 29 in good health. Some clones in this sample may be carry-over from other donors' samples. V is TRBV7-3 and J is TRBJ2-7, with D hard to call. Sequencing input: naive CD8+ T cells from PBMCs. The CDR3 DNA is TGTGCCAGCAGCCCCGCGGATTCCTACGAGCAGTACTTC. Encoded protein: CASSPADSYEQYF.